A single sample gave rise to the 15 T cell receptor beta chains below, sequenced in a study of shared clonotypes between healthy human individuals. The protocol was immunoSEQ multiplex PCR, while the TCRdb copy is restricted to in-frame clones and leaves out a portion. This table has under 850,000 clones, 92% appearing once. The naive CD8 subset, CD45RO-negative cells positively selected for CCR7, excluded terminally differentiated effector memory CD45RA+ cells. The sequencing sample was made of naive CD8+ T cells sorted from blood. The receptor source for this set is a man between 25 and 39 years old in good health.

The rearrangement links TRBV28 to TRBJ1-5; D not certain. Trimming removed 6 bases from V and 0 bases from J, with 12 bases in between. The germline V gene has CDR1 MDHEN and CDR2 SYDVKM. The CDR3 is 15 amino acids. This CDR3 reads CASSPFFHSNQPQHF. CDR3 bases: TGTGCCAGCAGCCCCTTTTTTCATAGCAATCAGCCCCAGCATTTT.

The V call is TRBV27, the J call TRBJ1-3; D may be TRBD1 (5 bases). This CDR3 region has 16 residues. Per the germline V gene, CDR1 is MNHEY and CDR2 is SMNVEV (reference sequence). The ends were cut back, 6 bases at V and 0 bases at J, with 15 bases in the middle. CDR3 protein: CASSPAGEYSGNTIYF. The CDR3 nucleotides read TGTGCCAGCAGCCCTGCGGGGGAATACTCTGGAAACACCATATATTTT.

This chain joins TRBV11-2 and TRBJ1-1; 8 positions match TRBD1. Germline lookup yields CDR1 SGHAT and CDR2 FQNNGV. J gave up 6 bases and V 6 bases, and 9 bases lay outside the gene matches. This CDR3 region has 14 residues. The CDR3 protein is CASRLPRGQAEAFF. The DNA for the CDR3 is TGTGCCAGCAGGTTACCCAGGGGGCAGGCTGAAGCTTTCTTT.

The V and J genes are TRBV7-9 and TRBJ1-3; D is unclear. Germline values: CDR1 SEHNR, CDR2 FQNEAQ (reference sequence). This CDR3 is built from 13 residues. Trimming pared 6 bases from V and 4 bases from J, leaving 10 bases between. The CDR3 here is CASSRLMGNTIYF. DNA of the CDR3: TGTGCCAGCAGTCGACTGATGGGAAACACCATATATTTT. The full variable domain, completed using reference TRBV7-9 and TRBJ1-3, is DTGVSQNPRHKITKRGQNVTFRCDPISEHNRLYWYRQTLGQGPEFLTYFQNEAQLEKSRLLSDRFSAERPKGSFSTLEIQRTEQGDSAMYLCASSRLMGNTIYFGEGSWLTVV.

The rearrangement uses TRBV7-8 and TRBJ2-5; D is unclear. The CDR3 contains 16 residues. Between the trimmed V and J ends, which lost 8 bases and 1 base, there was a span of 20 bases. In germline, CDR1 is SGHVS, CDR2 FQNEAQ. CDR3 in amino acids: CASASNRLGFQETQYF. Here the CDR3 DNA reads TGTGCCAGCGCCTCCAACCGGTTGGGTTTCCAAGAGACCCAGTACTTC. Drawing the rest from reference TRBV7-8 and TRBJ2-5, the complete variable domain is GAGVSQSPRYKVAKRGQDVALRCDPISGHVSLFWYQQALGQGPEFLTYFQNEAQLDKSGLPSDRFFAERPEGSVSTLKIQRTQQEDSAVYLCASASNRLGFQETQYFGPGTRLLVL.

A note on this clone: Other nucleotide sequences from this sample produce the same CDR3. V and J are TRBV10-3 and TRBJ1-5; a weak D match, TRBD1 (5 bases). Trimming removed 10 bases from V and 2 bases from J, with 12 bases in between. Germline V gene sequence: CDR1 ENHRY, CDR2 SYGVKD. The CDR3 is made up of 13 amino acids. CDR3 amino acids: CATGTGGNQPQHF. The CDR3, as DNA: TGTGCCACTGGGACCGGTGGCAATCAGCCCCAGCATTTT.

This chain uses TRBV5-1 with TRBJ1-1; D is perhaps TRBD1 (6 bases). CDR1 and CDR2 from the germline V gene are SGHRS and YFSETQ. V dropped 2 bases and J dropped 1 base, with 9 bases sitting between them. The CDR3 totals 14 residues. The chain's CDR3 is CASSLQTGNTEAFF. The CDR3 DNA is TGCGCCAGCAGCTTACAGACAGGGAACACTGAAGCTTTCTTT. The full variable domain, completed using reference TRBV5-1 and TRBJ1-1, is KAGVTQTPRYLIKTRGQQVTLSCSPISGHRSVSWYQQTPGQGLQFLFEYFSETQRNKGNFPGRFSGRQFSNSRSEMNVSTLELGDSALYLCASSLQTGNTEAFFGQGTRLTVV.

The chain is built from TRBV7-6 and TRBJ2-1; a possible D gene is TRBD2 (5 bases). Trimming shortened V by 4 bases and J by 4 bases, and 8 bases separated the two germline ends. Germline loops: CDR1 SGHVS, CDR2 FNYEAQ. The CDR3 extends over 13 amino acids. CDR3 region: CASSWTLYNEQFF. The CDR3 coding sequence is TGTGCCAGCAGCTGGACTCTTTACAATGAGCAGTTCTTC.

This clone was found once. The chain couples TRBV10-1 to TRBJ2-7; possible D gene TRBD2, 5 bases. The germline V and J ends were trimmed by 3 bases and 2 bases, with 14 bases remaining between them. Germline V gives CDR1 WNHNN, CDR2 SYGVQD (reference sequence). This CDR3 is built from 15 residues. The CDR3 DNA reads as TGCGCCAGCAGTGAAACGGGTCGGGGAACCTACGAGCAGTACTTC. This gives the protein CASSETGRGTYEQYF.

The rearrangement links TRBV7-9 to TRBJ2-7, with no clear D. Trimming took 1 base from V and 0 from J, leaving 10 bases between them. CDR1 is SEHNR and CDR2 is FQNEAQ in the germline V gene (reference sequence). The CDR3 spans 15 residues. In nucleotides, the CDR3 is TGTGCCAGCAGCTTAGTGGTAGGGAACTCCTACGAGCAGTACTTC. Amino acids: CASSLVVGNSYEQYF.

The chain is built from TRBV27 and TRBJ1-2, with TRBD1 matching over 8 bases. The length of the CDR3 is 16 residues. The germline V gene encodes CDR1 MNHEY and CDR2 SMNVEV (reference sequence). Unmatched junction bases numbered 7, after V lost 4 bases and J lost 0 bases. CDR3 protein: CASSYSRTGSNYGYTF. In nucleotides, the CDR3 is TGTGCCAGCAGTTACTCAAGGACAGGGTCTAACTATGGCTACACCTTC.

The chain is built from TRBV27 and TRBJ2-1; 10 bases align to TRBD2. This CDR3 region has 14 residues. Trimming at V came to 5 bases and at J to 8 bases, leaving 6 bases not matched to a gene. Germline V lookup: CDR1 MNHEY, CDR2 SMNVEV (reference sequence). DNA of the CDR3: TGTGCCAGCAGTATAACTAGCGGGACCTATGAGCAGTTCTTC. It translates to CASSITSGTYEQFF.

Written as DNA, the CDR3 is TGTGCCAGCAGTTTATCAGGGGCTCTAGGAGATAGCTCCTACGAGCAGTACTTC. Amino acids: CASSLSGALGDSSYEQYF. The genes are TRBV28 and TRBJ2-7; D might be TRBD1 (6 bases). The CDR3 has 18 amino acids. V lost 1 base, J lost 0 bases, and 19 bases lay in between. Per germline, CDR1 MDHEN and CDR2 SYDVKM.

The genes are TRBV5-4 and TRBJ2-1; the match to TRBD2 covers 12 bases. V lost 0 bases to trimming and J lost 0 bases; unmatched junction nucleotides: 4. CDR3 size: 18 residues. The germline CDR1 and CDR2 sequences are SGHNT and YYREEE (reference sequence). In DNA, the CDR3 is TGTGCCAGCAGCTTGGCTAGCGGGAGGGCCCGCTCCTACAATGAGCAGTTCTTC. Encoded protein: CASSLASGRARSYNEQFF. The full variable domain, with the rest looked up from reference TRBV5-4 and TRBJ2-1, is ETGVTQSPTHLIKTRGQQVTLRCSSQSGHNTVSWYQQALGQGPQFIFQYYREEENGRGNFPPRFSGLQFPNYSSELNVNALELDDSALYLCASSLASGRARSYNEQFFGPGTRLTVL.

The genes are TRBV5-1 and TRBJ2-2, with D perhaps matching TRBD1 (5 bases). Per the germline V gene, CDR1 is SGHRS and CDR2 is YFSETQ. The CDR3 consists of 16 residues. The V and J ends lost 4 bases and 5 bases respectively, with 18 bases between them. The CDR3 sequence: CASSDIDSMWTGELFF. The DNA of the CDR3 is TGCGCCAGCAGCGATATAGACAGCATGTGGACCGGGGAGCTGTTTTTT.